These 19 T cell receptor beta chains were all obtained from the same sample, sequenced in a study of blood T cell repertoires in COVID-19. Produced via immunoSEQ multiplex PCR; TCRdb's table is partial and in-frame only. This repertoire shows 150,000 to 200,000 clones, approximately 87% found once; its top ten account for roughly 9.7%. Sequencing used peripheral blood. These receptors all come from a woman in her fifties or sixties with COVID-19, enrolled during active disease.

The chain combines TRBV11-2 with TRBJ2-1; 11 bases are a match to TRBD2. V shed 6 bases, J shed 0 bases, and the junction held 4 bases outside the gene matches. Per the germline V gene, CDR1 is SGHAT and CDR2 is FQNNGV. The CDR3 runs to 16 residues. CDR3 coding DNA: TGTGCCAGCAGGCTTACTAGCGGGAGCTCCTACAATGAGCAGTTCTTC. This translates into CASRLTSGSSYNEQFF.

The rearrangement links TRBV19 to TRBJ2-5; TRBD2 matches 11 bases. Losses at the gene ends were 10 bases for V and 2 bases for J; bases not matched to a gene: 9. Germline CDR1 LNHDA, CDR2 SQIVND (reference sequence). This CDR3 region has 15 residues. The CDR3, as DNA: TGTGCCACCCTAGAGTGGACTAGCGGGCAAGAGACCCAGTACTTC. Translating gives CATLEWTSGQETQYF.

This clone has only one observation. The chain links TRBV4-3 to TRBJ1-2, with D maybe TRBD1 (5 bases). Germline V CDR1 and CDR2: LGHNA, YSLEER. The V end was cut by 4 bases, the J end by 7 bases, with 19 bases between. The CDR3 consists of 15 residues. CDR3 sequence (DNA): TGCGCCAGCAGCCCCACCGCCCCGTGGGGCTCTGGCTACACCTTC. It specifies CASSPTAPWGSGYTF.

The chain employs TRBV6-4 and TRBJ2-1, with 9 bases identical to TRBD2. V gave up 4 bases and J gave up 6 bases; unmatched junction bases: 7. Germline CDR1 MRHNA, CDR2 SNTAGT. This CDR3 contains 15 residues. This CDR3 reads CASSAGSGSLNEQFF. The DNA of the CDR3 is TGTGCCAGCAGTGCGGGTAGCGGGAGTCTCAATGAGCAGTTCTTC.

This chain connects TRBV2 to TRBJ1-2; a weak D match, TRBD1 (6 bases). This CDR3 spans 15 amino acids. In germline, CDR1 is SNHLY, CDR2 FYNNEI. V was clipped by 5 bases and J by 1 base, with 14 bases between them. DNA of the CDR3: TGTGCCAGCAGTCGGGACCTAGGGGGTAACTATGGCTACACCTTC. This gives the protein CASSRDLGGNYGYTF.

The chain links TRBV9 to TRBJ2-3; TRBD2 agrees at 7 bases. Looked up from germline, CDR1 is SGDLS and CDR2 is YYNGEE. This CDR3 region has 15 residues. V trimming: 4 bases; J trimming: 6 bases; junction bases outside the gene matches: 11. CDR3 in amino acids: CASSPLSRERDTQYF. In DNA, the CDR3 is TGTGCCAGCAGCCCCCTTTCGCGGGAGAGGGATACGCAGTATTTT.

The J gene is TRBJ1-1, the V gene TRBV5-4, with TRBD1 matching 8 bases. The V gene's germline CDR1 is SGHNT and CDR2 YYREEE (reference sequence). This CDR3 region has 16 residues. V lost 4 bases to trimming and J lost 0 bases; unmatched junction nucleotides: 8. Written as DNA, the CDR3 is TGTGCCAGCAGCCTTGGACAGGGAGCTATGAACACTGAAGCTTTCTTT. This codes for CASSLGQGAMNTEAFF.

This sequence joins TRBV7-9 and TRBJ2-7; TRBD2 aligns across 8 bases. The V segment lost 3 bases and the J segment 4 bases; nucleotides outside the gene matches: 5. Looked up from germline, CDR1 is SEHNR and CDR2 is FQNEAQ (reference sequence). CDR3 size: 14 residues. CDR3 amino acids: CASSFSGRPYEQYF. The CDR3 DNA is TGTGCCAGCAGCTTCAGCGGGAGACCTTACGAGCAGTACTTC.

This clone was found once. J is TRBJ1-3 and V is TRBV28; D uncertain. Germline CDR1 is MDHEN and CDR2 is SYDVKM. Trimming took off 6 bases at V and 6 bases at J, with 15 bases between the two ends. CDR3 length equals 14 residues. The CDR3: CASSPTWSLNTIYF. Written as DNA, the CDR3 is TGTGCCAGCAGCCCTACATGGAGTTTAAACACCATATATTTT.

The chain employs TRBV19 and TRBJ2-3, with TRBD2 matching over 7 bases. Germline trimming cut 6 bases from V and 4 bases from J; bases unmatched to any gene: 7. Germline CDR1 reads LNHDA; CDR2 reads SQIVND (reference sequence). The CDR3 totals 14 residues. In DNA form, the CDR3 reads TGTGCCAGTAGCCTGCGGGAGATGGCAGATACGCAGTATTTT. Translation gives CASSLREMADTQYF.

The table lists this clone with a count of one. CDR3 bases: TGTGCCAGCAGTTGGGGGGGAGGAGGGGCAGCTTTCTTT. This encodes CASSWGGGGAAFF. J is TRBJ1-1 and V is TRBV28; possible D gene TRBD1, 5 bases. V lost 4 bases and J 10 bases, leaving 16 bases between the germline ends. CDR3 size: 13 residues. Germline V gene sequence: CDR1 MDHEN, CDR2 SYDVKM.

This chain uses TRBV5-4 with TRBJ2-2; TRBD2 aligns across 7 bases. This CDR3 has 16 amino acids. V dropped 3 bases and J dropped 5; count of bases not matched to a gene: 10. CDR1 SGHNT and CDR2 YYREEE come from the germline V gene (reference sequence). CDR3 sequence reads: CASSSGLDRTTGELFF. DNA for the CDR3: TGTGCCAGCAGCTCCGGACTAGATCGTACTACCGGGGAGCTGTTTTTT.

The rearrangement joins TRBV30 to TRBJ1-2; the D is unclear. There are 12 residues in the CDR3. With 3 bases removed from V and 6 bases from J, the gap between germline ends came to 11 bases. Germline V lookup: CDR1 GTSNPN, CDR2 SVGIG (reference sequence). DNA of the CDR3: TGTGCCTGGAGAGATCAGGCCCATGGCTACACCTTC. It is translated as CAWRDQAHGYTF.

The genes are TRBV2 and TRBJ2-7, with TRBD1 matching 7 bases. Germline V gene lookup returns CDR1 SNHLY and CDR2 FYNNEI. Germline trimming cut 4 bases from V and 3 bases from J; bases unmatched to any gene: 3. The CDR3 is 13 residues long. The CDR3, as DNA: TGTGCCAGCAGTGGCAGGGGGAGCTACGAGCAGTACTTC. Encoded protein: CASSGRGSYEQYF.

The chain joins TRBV7-3 to TRBJ2-2, with D perhaps TRBD1 (6 bases). This CDR3 is 16 amino acids long. CDR1 is SGHTA, CDR2 FQGTGA, per germline. Trimming cost V 3 bases and J 2 bases, with 13 bases left between them. The CDR3 nucleotides read TGTGCCAGCAGCTTTACAGGGAGTTTAAACACCGGGGAGCTGTTTTTT. It yields the protein CASSFTGSLNTGELFF.

The chain joins TRBV7-2 to TRBJ1-5; 9 bases fit TRBD1. Germline V gene sequence: CDR1 SGHTA, CDR2 FQGNSA. The CDR3 length is 16 residues. V shed 4 bases and J 3 bases; nucleotides not matched to a gene: 7. The DNA for the CDR3 is TGTGCCAGCAGCTCGGACAGGGGTCGAATCAATCAGCCCCAGCATTTT. Protein: CASSSDRGRINQPQHF.

This clone appeared a single time. The chain is built from TRBV5-1 and TRBJ2-3, with 7 bases fitting TRBD2. The CDR3 totals 14 residues. With V trimmed by 4 bases and J by 0 bases, 2 bases remained unmatched. Looked up from germline, CDR1 is SGHRS and CDR2 is YFSETQ. The CDR3 DNA sequence: TGCGCCAGCAGCAGTAGCGGGAGCACAGATACGCAGTATTTT. It encodes CASSSSGSTDTQYF.

V is TRBV7-9 and J is TRBJ2-3; weak D call: TRBD2 (6 bases). V was cut by 1 base and J by 1 base, with 12 bases left in between. CDR1 and CDR2 (germline): SEHNR, FQNEAQ (reference sequence). There are 16 residues in the CDR3. The CDR3 DNA follows: TGTGCCAGCAGCTTAGGACCGGGAGTGGGCACAGATACGCAGTATTTT. This gives the protein CASSLGPGVGTDTQYF.

The chain combines TRBV19 with TRBJ2-5; a weak D match, TRBD2 (5 bases). Trimming left V 4 bases short and J 3 bases short, with 18 bases between. The CDR3 is 16 amino acids. Germline CDR1 is LNHDA and CDR2 is SQIVND (reference sequence). In DNA form, the CDR3 reads TGTGCCAGTAGTACTGGGTTTGGAGGTTGGGAAGAGACCCAGTACTTC. Translation gives CASSTGFGGWEETQYF.